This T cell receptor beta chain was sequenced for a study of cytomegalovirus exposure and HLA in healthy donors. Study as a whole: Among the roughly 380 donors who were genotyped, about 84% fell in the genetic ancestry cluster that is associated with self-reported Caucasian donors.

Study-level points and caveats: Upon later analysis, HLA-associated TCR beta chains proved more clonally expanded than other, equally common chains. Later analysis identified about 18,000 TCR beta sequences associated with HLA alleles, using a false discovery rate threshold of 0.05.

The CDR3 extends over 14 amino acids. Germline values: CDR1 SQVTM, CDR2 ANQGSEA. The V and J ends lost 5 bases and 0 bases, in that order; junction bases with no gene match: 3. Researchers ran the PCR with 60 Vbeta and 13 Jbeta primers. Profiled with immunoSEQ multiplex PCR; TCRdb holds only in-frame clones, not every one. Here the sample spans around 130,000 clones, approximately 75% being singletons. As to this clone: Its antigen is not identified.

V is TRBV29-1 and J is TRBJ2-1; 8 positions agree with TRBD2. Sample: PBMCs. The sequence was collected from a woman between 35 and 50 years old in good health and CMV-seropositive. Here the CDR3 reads CSVNSGISYNEQFF. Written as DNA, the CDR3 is TGCAGCGTTAATAGCGGGATCTCCTACAATGAGCAGTTCTTC.